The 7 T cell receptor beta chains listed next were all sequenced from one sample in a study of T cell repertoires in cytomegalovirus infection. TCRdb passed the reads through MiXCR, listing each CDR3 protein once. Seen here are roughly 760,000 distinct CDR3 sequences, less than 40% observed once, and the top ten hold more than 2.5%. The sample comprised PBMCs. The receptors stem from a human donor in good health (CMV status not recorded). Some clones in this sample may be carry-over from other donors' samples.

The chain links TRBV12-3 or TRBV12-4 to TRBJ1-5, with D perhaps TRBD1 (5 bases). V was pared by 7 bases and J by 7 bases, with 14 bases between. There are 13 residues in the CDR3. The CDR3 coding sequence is TGTGCCAGCACCGAGGAAAAGGGGCAGCCCCAGCATTTT. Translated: CASTEEKGQPQHF.

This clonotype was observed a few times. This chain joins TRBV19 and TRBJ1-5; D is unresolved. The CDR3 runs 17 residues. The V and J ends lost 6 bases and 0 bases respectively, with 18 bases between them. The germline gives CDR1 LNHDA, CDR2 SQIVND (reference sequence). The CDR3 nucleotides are TGTGCCAGTAGCCCTAATCTGGGGTGGATTAGCAATCAGCCCCAGCATTTT. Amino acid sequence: CASSPNLGWISNQPQHF.

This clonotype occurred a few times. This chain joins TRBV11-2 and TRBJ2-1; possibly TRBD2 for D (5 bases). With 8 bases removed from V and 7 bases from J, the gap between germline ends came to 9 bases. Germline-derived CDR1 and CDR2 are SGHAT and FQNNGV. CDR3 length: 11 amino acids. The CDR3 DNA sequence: TGTGCCAGCGGTGGAGGTAATGAGCAGTTCTTC. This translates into CASGGGNEQFF.

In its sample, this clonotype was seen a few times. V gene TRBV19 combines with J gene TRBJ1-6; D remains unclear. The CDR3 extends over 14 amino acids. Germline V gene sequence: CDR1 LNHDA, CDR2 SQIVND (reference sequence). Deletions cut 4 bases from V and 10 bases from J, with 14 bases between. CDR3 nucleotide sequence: TGTGCCAGTAGTACACCGGACCGACACTCACCCCTCCACTTT. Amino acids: CASSTPDRHSPLHF. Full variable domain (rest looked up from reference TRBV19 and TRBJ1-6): DGGITQSPKYLFRKEGQNVTLSCEQNLNHDAMYWYRQDPGQGLRLIYYSQIVNDFQKGDIAEGYSVSREKKESFPLTVTSAQKNPTAFYLCASSTPDRHSPLHFGNGTRLTVT.

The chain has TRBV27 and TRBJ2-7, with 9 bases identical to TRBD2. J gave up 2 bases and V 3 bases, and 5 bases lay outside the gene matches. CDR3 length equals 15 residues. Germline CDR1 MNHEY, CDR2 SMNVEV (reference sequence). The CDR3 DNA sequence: TGTGCCAGCAGTTTTCGACTAGCGGAGACCTACGAGCAGTACTTC. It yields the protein CASSFRLAETYEQYF.

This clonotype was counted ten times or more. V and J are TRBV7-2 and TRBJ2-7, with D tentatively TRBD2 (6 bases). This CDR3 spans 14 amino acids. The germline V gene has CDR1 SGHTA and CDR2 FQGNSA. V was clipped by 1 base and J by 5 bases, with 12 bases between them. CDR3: CASSLVVAGNEQYF. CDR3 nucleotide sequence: TGTGCCAGCAGCTTAGTGGTGGCGGGGAACGAGCAGTACTTC.

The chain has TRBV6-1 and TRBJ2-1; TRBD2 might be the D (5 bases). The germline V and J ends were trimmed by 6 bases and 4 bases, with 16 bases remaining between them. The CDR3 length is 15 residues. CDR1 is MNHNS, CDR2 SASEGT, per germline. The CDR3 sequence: CASRYSEGPYNEQFF. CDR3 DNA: TGTGCCAGCAGATATAGCGAGGGTCCTTACAATGAGCAGTTCTTC.